One and the same sample provided the 21 T cell receptor beta chains below, sequenced in a study of CD8 T cells in ankylosing spondylitis. Study results and limitations: The study identified a TCR beta motif of several highly homologous variants that appeared characteristic of ankylosing spondylitis blood.

Each CDR3 protein gets one entry after TCRdb re-called the 5' RACE reads with MiXCR. This sample has 330,000 or so distinct CDR3 sequences; around 8% occur once, and the top ten carry 13% to 15%. These receptors are not linked to any known antigen. Source material: blood, either unsorted or a sorted T cell fraction (not recorded which). These receptors were obtained from a male donor with ankylosing spondylitis.

This clonotype was counted a few times. The rearrangement joins TRBV10-1 to TRBJ2-7; D unresolved. This CDR3 comprises 12 residues. Germline V lookup: CDR1 WNHNN, CDR2 SYGVQD (reference sequence). V lost 5 bases and J lost 5, with 10 bases in between. The CDR3 is CASSSDLNEQYF. The CDR3 DNA sequence: TGCGCCAGCAGTTCCGACCTCAACGAGCAGTACTTC.

This chain joins TRBV28 and TRBJ2-1, with TRBD2 as a possible D gene (5 bases). Trimming took off 3 bases at V and 10 bases at J, with 19 bases between the two ends. The CDR3 sequence is 15 residues long. CDR1 MDHEN and CDR2 SYDVKM come from the germline V gene. This CDR3 is CASSFYGGSTEEQFF. The CDR3, as DNA: TGTGCCAGCAGTTTTTACGGCGGGTCCACCGAGGAGCAGTTCTTC. Full variable domain (rest looked up from reference TRBV28 and TRBJ2-1): DVKVTQSSRYLVKRTGEKVFLECVQDMDHENMFWYRQDPGLGLRLIYFSYDVKMKEKGDIPEGYSVSREKKERFSLILESASTNQTSMYLCASSFYGGSTEEQFFGPGTRLTVL.

This clonotype has just one count. In DNA, the CDR3 is TGTGCCAGCTCACCTGCGGGGCCGGGTAGTTCGGGCACTGAAGCTTTCTTT. Translated, it gives CASSPAGPGSSGTEAFF. The V gene is TRBV18, the J gene TRBJ1-1; a possible D gene is TRBD1 (5 bases). CDR3 size: 17 residues. Germline lookup yields CDR1 KGHSH and CDR2 LQKENI. V shed 3 bases and J shed 4 bases, with 21 bases lying between them.

The chain combines TRBV30 with TRBJ2-1, with D perhaps TRBD1 (9 bases). Looked up from germline, CDR1 is GTSNPN and CDR2 is SVGIG (reference sequence). Trimming took off 1 base at V and 9 bases at J, with 16 bases between the two ends. This CDR3 is 14 amino acids long. The CDR3 loop reads CAWSGLAGQGEQFF. The DNA of the CDR3 is TGTGCCTGGAGTGGGTTAGCGGGACAGGGTGAGCAGTTCTTC.

There are a few counts of this clonotype. This chain connects TRBV5-1 to TRBJ2-1; a possible D gene is TRBD1 (5 bases). The ends were cut back, 3 bases at V and 5 bases at J, with 15 bases in the middle. CDR1 is SGHRS and CDR2 is YFSETQ in the germline V gene. The CDR3 sequence is 15 residues long. The CDR3 loop is CASSSLRTINNEQFF. CDR3 coding DNA: TGCGCCAGCAGCTCCCTGCGGACAATTAACAATGAGCAGTTCTTC. The variable domain in full, completed from reference TRBV5-1 and TRBJ2-1, reads KAGVTQTPRYLIKTRGQQVTLSCSPISGHRSVSWYQQTPGQGLQFLFEYFSETQRNKGNFPGRFSGRQFSNSRSEMNVSTLELGDSALYLCASSSLRTINNEQFFGPGTRLTVL.

This clonotype has just a few counts. This chain joins TRBV12-5 and TRBJ2-3; TRBD2 is a possible D gene (6 bases). CDR1 and CDR2 from the germline V gene are LGHNT and FRNRAP. Trimming took 6 bases from V and 1 from J, leaving 17 bases between them. The CDR3 sequence is 16 residues long. The CDR3 region is CASGLPRGTGTDTQYF. The CDR3 DNA reads as TGTGCTAGTGGACTCCCTCGAGGGACTGGCACAGATACGCAGTATTTT.

Many counts were recorded for this clonotype. The chain uses TRBV29-1 and TRBJ2-7; 14 bases are shared with TRBD2. V dropped 3 bases and J dropped 3; count of bases not matched to a gene: 7. The CDR3 extends over 16 amino acids. Germline assignment: CDR1 SQVTM and CDR2 ANQGSEA. This CDR3 reads CSVDGGLAGGNYEQYF. The CDR3, as DNA: TGCAGCGTTGATGGCGGACTAGCGGGAGGTAACTACGAGCAGTACTTC.

In this sample, this clonotype turned up a few times. The germline gene is not matched at one end of the junction; a read error may be the cause. This chain links TRBV7-9 with TRBJ2-7; 7 bases align to TRBD2. CDR3 length: 15 amino acids. Germline V gene lookup returns CDR1 SEHNR and CDR2 FQNEAQ (reference sequence). CDR3 nucleotides: TGTGCCAGCAGCCTAGCAGGCGGGAGATTCCACGAGCAGTACTTC. This gives the protein CASSLAGGRFHEQYF. Full variable domain (missing parts from reference TRBV7-9 and TRBJ2-7): DTGVSQNPRHKITKRGQNVTFRCDPISEHNRLYWYRQTLGQGPEFLTYFQNEAQLEKSRLLSDRFSAERPKGSFSTLEIQRTEQGDSAMYLCASSLAGGRFHEQYFGPGTRLTVT.

The chain employs TRBV29-1 and TRBJ1-1; no firm D call. The CDR3 loop spans 11 amino acids. Germline lookup yields CDR1 SQVTM and CDR2 ANQGSEA. The germline V and J ends were trimmed by 6 bases and 0 bases, with 5 bases remaining between them. CDR3 nucleotides: TGCAGCGTCAGGATGAACACTGAAGCTTTCTTT. Residues: CSVRMNTEAFF.

This clonotype was seen more than once but under ten times. The chain has TRBV3-1 and TRBJ2-2; D is unclear. Germline-derived CDR1 and CDR2 are LGHDT and YNNKEL (reference sequence). This CDR3 region has 14 residues. Trimming took off 8 bases at V and 1 base at J, with 11 bases between the two ends. The CDR3 reads CASLRSLNTGELFF. DNA of the CDR3: TGTGCCAGCCTCCGGAGTTTGAACACCGGGGAGCTGTTTTTT.

This clonotype was seen only a few times. The V call is TRBV5-1, the J call TRBJ2-3; TRBD1 might be the D (5 bases). The CDR3 runs 14 residues. Germline V CDR1 and CDR2: SGHRS, YFSETQ. V lost 7 bases and J 0 bases, leaving 12 bases between the germline ends. CDR3 protein: CASGIGASTDTQYF. The CDR3 DNA is TGCGCCAGCGGTATAGGGGCGAGCACAGATACGCAGTATTTT.

The chain has TRBV4-2 and TRBJ1-4, with D possibly matching TRBD1 (5 bases). V was trimmed by 3 bases and J by 7 bases, leaving 12 bases between them. This CDR3 has 14 amino acids. Looked up from germline, CDR1 is LGHNA and CDR2 is YNFKEQ. The DNA for the CDR3 is TGTGCCAGCAGCCAGACAGCGGGGCGTGAAAAACTGTTTTTT. Translation gives CASSQTAGREKLFF.

This clonotype was detected a few times. This rearrangement joins TRBV7-9 to TRBJ1-1; the D is unclear. The germline V gene has CDR1 SEHNR and CDR2 FQNEAQ (reference sequence). The CDR3 is 13 amino acids. The V end was cut by 0 bases, the J end by 10 bases, with 12 bases between. The CDR3 DNA is TGTGCCAGCAGCTTAGCGGACGCAGCCGTAGCTTTCTTT. This encodes CASSLADAAVAFF. Drawing the rest from reference TRBV7-9 and TRBJ1-1, the complete variable domain is DTGVSQNPRHKITKRGQNVTFRCDPISEHNRLYWYRQTLGQGPEFLTYFQNEAQLEKSRLLSDRFSAERPKGSFSTLEIQRTEQGDSAMYLCASSLADAAVAFFGQGTRLTVV.

This clonotype has only a few counts. V gene TRBV5-1 combines with J gene TRBJ2-7; 12 bases align to TRBD1. Germline CDR1 and CDR2: SGHRS and YFSETQ. V shed 4 bases, J shed 6 bases, and the junction held 8 bases outside the gene matches. The CDR3 sequence is 15 residues long. CDR3 nucleotides: TGCGCCAGCAGCGGACGGGACAGGGGGCTTTCCGAGCAGTACTTC. Protein product: CASSGRDRGLSEQYF.

In this sample, this clonotype turned up many times. The J gene is TRBJ2-3, the V gene TRBV12-3 or TRBV12-4; D not resolved. The V end lost 2 bases, the J end lost 2 bases, and 8 bases lay between the germline ends. The CDR3 has 14 amino acids. CDR3 coding DNA: TGTGCCAGCAGTTTAATTGGAAACACAGATACGCAGTATTTT. It translates to CASSLIGNTDTQYF.

This clonotype came up many times. The chain joins TRBV29-1 to TRBJ2-1, with 7 positions matching TRBD1. J was trimmed by 6 bases and V by 6 bases; bases with no gene match: 11. The CDR3 runs to 14 residues. CDR1 SQVTM and CDR2 ANQGSEA come from the germline V gene. The CDR3 DNA sequence: TGCAGCGTCGGCCCGCCCACAGGGGTCAATGAGCAGTTCTTC. This codes for CSVGPPTGVNEQFF.

Only a few counts were recorded for this clonotype. J is TRBJ2-1 and V is TRBV6-1; 7 bases line up with TRBD1. Germline-derived CDR1 and CDR2 are MNHNS and SASEGT. The CDR3 extends over 12 amino acids. The V gene end was trimmed by 11 bases and the J gene end by 6 bases; junction bases not matched to a gene: 7. CDR3 nucleotides: TGTGCCGTACACAGGGGTGGCAATGAGCAGTTCTTC. Translated, it gives CAVHRGGNEQFF.

The chain couples TRBV20-1 to TRBJ2-1; D ambiguous. CDR3 size: 14 residues. Germline V gene data show CDR1 as DFQATT and CDR2 as SNEGSKA (reference sequence). The V gene lost 1 base and the J gene lost 6 bases, with 13 bases spanning the gap. CDR3 region: CSARADGSVNEQFF. CDR3 bases: TGCAGTGCTAGAGCTGACGGGTCGGTCAATGAGCAGTTCTTC.

In this sample, this clonotype turned up a few times. The chain couples TRBV3-1 to TRBJ2-1; D is possibly TRBD1 or TRBD2 (5 bases each). V lost 1 base, J lost 6 bases, and 19 bases lay in between. The CDR3 has 17 amino acids. CDR1 and CDR2 from the germline V gene are LGHDT and YNNKEL (reference sequence). CDR3 in amino acids: CASSQASFLLGTNEQFF. As DNA, the CDR3 is TGTGCCAGCAGCCAAGCATCCTTCCTGCTAGGGACCAATGAGCAGTTCTTC.

This clonotype was detected many times. Here the CDR3 reads CASNQGREQYF. CDR3 in DNA: TGTGCCAGCAACCAGGGTCGGGAGCAGTACTTC. The V and J genes are TRBV6-2 or TRBV6-3 and TRBJ2-7; D possibly corresponds to TRBD1 (5 bases). Trimming stripped 7 bases from V and 7 bases from J, with 11 bases between. Germline CDR1 is MNHEY and CDR2 is SVGEGT. The CDR3 consists of 11 residues.

The chain uses TRBV20-1 and TRBJ1-1, with D unresolved. The CDR3 length is 11 residues. V lost 7 bases to trimming and J lost 1 base, with 7 bases between them. Germline CDR1 and CDR2: DFQATT and SNEGSKA (reference sequence). In DNA, the CDR3 is TGCAGTGTAGGTTCGAACACTGAAGCTTTCTTT. Translating it yields CSVGSNTEAFF.